This paragraph reports one T cell receptor (beta chain). Its antigen is still unknown. One base away there is no much larger clone; base qualities are not given. V is shortened by 2 bases, J by 0 bases, and the region joining them spans 8 bases. According to the germline V gene, CDR1 reads SGHTA and CDR2 reads FQGNSA. Spanning cysteine to phenylalanine, the CDR3 consists of 15 amino acids. The kept DNA is CDR3 alone, 45 bases in frame from the first base. The source of the sample is a study of OX40 agonist ivuxolimab in advanced cancers. For context, the study as a whole: Ivuxolimab was a fully human IgG2 agonistic monoclonal antibody targeting the costimulatory receptor OX40 (CD134). Intravenous ivuxolimab was administered to patients every 2 weeks at six dose levels: 0.01, 0.1, 0.3, 1.5, 3 and 10 mg/kg. Of the roughly 51 patients in dose escalation, about 20 had hepatocellular carcinoma, approximately 15 had melanoma, 9 had renal cell carcinoma and 9 had head and neck cancer. The dose-escalation cohort was about 83% male with a mean age of about 60 years, ranging from roughly 23 to 79. Patients were allowed to have had prior anti-PD-1, anti-PD-L1 or anti-CTLA-4 therapy, and 40% to 45% of the dose-escalation patients had been treated with checkpoint inhibitors. Partial responses were achieved by three dose-escalation patients, of whom one had hepatocellular carcinoma and two had cutaneous melanoma. The purpose of peripheral TCRbeta sequencing was to test whether ivuxolimab changed TCR sequence diversity and led to clonal T-cell expansion. The monotherapy dose-escalation portion (N ≈ 55 patients) of the phase I ivuxolimab trial is reported in the paper. Summary of the overall study and its limitations: On average, CD8+ T cells showed more expanded clones than CD4+ T cells after ivuxolimab. Low levels of normalized T-cell clonal expansion were also shown by some nonresponding patients. In partial responders in the 0.1-3.0 mg/kg groups, normalized peripheral clonal expansion was found to be among the lowest, especially among CD8+ T cells. At doses from 0.1 to 3.0 mg/kg, clonal expansion was seen in both CD4+ and CD8+ blood T cells between baseline and week 6. The antigen specificity of the peripheral T cells that underwent clonal expansion was not determined.

Genomic DNA was isolated from the sorted cells so that the TCRbeta CDR3 region could be sequenced. TCRbeta CDR3 regions were sequenced using the immunoSEQ Assay. The clones in this table, taken by TCRdb from immuneACCESS, are in-frame only. Not every clone is retained; where verified, under half of the shortfall comes from an unresolved V gene, and the cause of the rest is unknown. The sample profile shows under 50,000 clones; more than 70% of them were found once. The biggest ten clones account for 7.8% of the sample. The trial excluded patients who had a history of autoimmune disease or who were on systemic immunosuppression. Peripheral blood for TCR sequencing was collected from all dose cohorts at baseline, on cycle 4 day 1, and on cycle 7 day 1. The samples were taken from a phase I, first-in-human, multicenter, open-label dose-escalation trial of ivuxolimab. The trial enrolled adults with locally advanced or metastatic head and neck squamous cell, hepatocellular, melanoma or renal cell carcinoma. Before TCR sequencing, CD4+ T cells and CD8+ T cells from peripheral blood were sorted into separate populations.

The receptor was isolated from an adult with an advanced solid tumor such as melanoma, head and neck, liver or kidney cancer. The sequence joins TRBV7-2 to TRBJ2-1; the D gene identity is not certain. The material sequenced was CD4+ or CD8+ T cells sorted from blood, taken in a trial of the OX40 agonist ivuxolimab. The CDR3 in this case is CASSLSIGSYNEQFF. The nucleotide sequence is TGTGCCAGCAGCTTAAGTATCGGCTCCTACAATGAGCAGTTCTTC.